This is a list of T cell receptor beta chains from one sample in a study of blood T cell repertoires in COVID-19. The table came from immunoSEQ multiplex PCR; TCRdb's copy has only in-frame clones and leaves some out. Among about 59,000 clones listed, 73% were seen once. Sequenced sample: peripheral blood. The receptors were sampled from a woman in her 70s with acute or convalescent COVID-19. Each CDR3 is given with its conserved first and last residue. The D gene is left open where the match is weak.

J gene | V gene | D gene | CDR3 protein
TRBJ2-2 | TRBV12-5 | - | CASGFAVGGSNTGELFF
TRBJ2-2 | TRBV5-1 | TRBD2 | CASSLDAGAGELFF
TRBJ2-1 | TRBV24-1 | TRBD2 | CATSDFGGNEQFF
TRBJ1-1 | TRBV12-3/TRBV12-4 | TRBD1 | CASSLGQGTEAFF
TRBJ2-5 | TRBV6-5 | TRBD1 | CASRSIPGGGWAQYF
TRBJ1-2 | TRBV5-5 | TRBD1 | CASSLVDRGQGYTF
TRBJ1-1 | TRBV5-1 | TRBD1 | CASSLGRQDRAFF
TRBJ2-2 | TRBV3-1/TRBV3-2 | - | CASSDRDSYTGELFF
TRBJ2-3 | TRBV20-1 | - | CSASRPGSTDTQYF
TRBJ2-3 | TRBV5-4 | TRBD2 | CASRLTSGGPSRRDTQYF
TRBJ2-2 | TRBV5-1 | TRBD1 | CASSSRTGGVTGELFF
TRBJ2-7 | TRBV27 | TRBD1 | CASSLTPPGQGPYEQYF
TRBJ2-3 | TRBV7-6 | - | CASSPQTQAGDTQYF
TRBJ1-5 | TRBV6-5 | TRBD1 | CASSFDRGDQPQHF
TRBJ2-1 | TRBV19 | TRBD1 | CASSRGVSGTGTYNEQFF
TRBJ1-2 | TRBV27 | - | CASCTSEGDYGYTF
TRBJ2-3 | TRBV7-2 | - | CASSSRLGGADTQYF
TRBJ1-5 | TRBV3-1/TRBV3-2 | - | CASTAGVGNQPQHF
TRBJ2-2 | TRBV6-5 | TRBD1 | CASLPTGFGTGELFF
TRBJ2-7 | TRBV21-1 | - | CAGFDRAGEQYF
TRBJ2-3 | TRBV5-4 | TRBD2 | CASSLSAGGPTDTQYF
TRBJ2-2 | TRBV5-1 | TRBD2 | CASSLEASGGAAGELFF
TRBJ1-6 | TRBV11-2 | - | CASSREGDRNSPLHF